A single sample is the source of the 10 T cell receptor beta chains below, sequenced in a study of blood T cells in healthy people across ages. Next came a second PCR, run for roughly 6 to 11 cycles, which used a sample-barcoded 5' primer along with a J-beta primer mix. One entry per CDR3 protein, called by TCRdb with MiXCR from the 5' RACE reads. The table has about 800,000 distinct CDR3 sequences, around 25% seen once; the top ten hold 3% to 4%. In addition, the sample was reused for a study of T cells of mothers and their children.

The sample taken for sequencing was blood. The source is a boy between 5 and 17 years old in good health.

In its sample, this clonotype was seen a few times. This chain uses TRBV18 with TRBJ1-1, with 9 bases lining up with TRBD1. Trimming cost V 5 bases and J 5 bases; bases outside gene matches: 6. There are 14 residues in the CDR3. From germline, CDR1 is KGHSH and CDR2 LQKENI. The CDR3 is CASSWDREWTEAFF. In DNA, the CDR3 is TGTGCCAGCTCATGGGACAGGGAGTGGACTGAAGCTTTCTTT.

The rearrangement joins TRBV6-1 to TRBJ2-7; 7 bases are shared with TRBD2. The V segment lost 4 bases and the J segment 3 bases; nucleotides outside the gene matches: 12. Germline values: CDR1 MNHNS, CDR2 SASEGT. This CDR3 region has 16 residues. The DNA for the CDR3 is TGTGCCAGCAGTGGAAAACTAGCGAGTTCCGACTACGAGCAGTACTTC. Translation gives CASSGKLASSDYEQYF.

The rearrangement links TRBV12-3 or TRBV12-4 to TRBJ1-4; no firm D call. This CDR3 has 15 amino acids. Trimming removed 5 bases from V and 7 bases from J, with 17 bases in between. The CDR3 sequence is CASSPDPRRTEKLFF. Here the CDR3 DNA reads TGTGCCAGCAGTCCTGACCCCCGGAGGACTGAAAAACTGTTTTTT.

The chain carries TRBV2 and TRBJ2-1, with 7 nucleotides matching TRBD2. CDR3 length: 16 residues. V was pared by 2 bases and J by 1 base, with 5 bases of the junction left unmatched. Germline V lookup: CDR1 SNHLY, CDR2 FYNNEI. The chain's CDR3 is CASSERGGSSYNEQFF. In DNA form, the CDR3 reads TGTGCCAGCAGTGAACGAGGCGGGAGTTCCTACAATGAGCAGTTCTTC.

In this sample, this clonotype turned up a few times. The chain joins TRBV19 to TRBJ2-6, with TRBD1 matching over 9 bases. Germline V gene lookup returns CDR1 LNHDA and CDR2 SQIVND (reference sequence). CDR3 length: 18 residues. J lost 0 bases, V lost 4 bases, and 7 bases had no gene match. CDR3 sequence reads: CASSKPGQGPSGANVLTF. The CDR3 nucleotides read TGTGCCAGTAGTAAGCCGGGACAGGGACCCTCTGGGGCCAACGTCCTGACTTTC.

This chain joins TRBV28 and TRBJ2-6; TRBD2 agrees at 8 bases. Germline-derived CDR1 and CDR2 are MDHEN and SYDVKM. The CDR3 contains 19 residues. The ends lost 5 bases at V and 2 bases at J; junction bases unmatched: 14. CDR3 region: CASSPMGLGVVTGANVLTF. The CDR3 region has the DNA TGTGCCAGCAGTCCAATGGGACTAGGTGTGGTAACTGGGGCCAACGTCCTGACTTTC.

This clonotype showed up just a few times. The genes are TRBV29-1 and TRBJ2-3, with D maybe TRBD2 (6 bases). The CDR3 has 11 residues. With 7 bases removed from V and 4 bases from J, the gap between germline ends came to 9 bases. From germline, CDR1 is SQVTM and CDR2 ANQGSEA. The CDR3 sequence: CSGGVADTQYF. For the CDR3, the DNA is TGCAGCGGCGGGGTTGCAGATACGCAGTATTTT.

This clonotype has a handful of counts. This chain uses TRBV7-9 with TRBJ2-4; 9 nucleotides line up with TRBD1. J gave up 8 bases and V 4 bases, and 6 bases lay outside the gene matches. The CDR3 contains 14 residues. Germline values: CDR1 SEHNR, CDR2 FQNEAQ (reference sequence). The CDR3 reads CASSSSGQGYIQYF. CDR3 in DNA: TGTGCCAGCAGCTCTTCCGGACAGGGGTACATTCAGTACTTC. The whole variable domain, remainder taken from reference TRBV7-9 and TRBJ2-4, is DTGVSQNPRHKITKRGQNVTFRCDPISEHNRLYWYRQTLGQGPEFLTYFQNEAQLEKSRLLSDRFSAERPKGSFSTLEIQRTEQGDSAMYLCASSSSGQGYIQYFGAGTRLSVL.

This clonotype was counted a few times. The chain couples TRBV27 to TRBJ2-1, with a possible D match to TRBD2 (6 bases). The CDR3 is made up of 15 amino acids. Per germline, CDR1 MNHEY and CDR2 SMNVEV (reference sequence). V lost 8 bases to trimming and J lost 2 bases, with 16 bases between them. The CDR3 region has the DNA TGTGCCAGCCTTCGGGACGGGACTCCCTACAATGAGCAGTTCTTC. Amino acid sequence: CASLRDGTPYNEQFF.

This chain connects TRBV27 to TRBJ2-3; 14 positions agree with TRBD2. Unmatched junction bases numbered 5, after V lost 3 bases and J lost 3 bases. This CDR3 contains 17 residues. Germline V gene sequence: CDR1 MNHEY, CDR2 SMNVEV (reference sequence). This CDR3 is CASSFPGTSGGTDTQYF. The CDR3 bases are TGTGCCAGCAGTTTTCCCGGGACTAGCGGGGGTACAGATACGCAGTATTTT.